Listed below are T cell receptor beta chains from one sample, sequenced in a study of cytomegalovirus exposure and HLA in healthy donors. Assay: immunoSEQ multiplex PCR; the TCRdb copy retains only in-frame clones and omits some. The repertoire holds 100,000 to 150,000 clones, with roughly 75% as singletons. The source material was PBMCs. The receptors shown here come from a woman aged 50 to 60 in good health and CMV-seronegative. CDR3s include the opening cysteine and the closing phenylalanine or tryptophan. Fields, in order: V gene, D gene, J gene, clone size, CDR3 protein, CDR3 DNA. The D gene is left open where the match is weak. Size is stated for part of the rows, as once, few or many counts, or as a class when the clone is expanded.

V: TRBV6-6; D: TRBD1; J: TRBJ2-7; size: NA; CDR3: CASSIDRGFEQYF; DNA: TGTGCCAGCAGCATTGACAGGGGTTTCGAGCAGTACTTC
V: TRBV7-2; D: TRBD1; J: TRBJ1-4; size: NA; CDR3: CASSPPGTRGAGKLFF; DNA: TGTGCCAGCAGCCCCCCCGGGACCAGGGGGGCCGGAAAACTGTTTTTT
V: TRBV7-9; D: NA; J: TRBJ2-1; size: NA; CDR3: CASSLGGLPDNEQFF; DNA: TGTGCCAGCAGCTTAGGAGGGCTACCCGACAATGAGCAGTTCTTC
V: TRBV7-3; D: NA; J: TRBJ2-2; size: once; CDR3: CASRAGGGVTGELFF; DNA: TGTGCCAGCAGGGCCGGCGGAGGGGTCACCGGGGAGCTGTTTTTT
V: TRBV10-3; D: TRBD2; J: TRBJ2-7; size: NA; CDR3: CAIRDTAGVVYEQYF; DNA: TGTGCCATCAGGGATACAGCGGGAGTAGTCTACGAGCAGTACTTC
V: TRBV28; D: NA; J: TRBJ1-2; size: NA; CDR3: CASSLGQGIGGYTF; DNA: TGTGCCAGCAGTTTAGGTCAGGGGATAGGGGGCTACACCTTC
V: TRBV18; D: NA; J: TRBJ1-1; size: NA; CDR3: CASSPNLQGMNTEAFF; DNA: TGTGCCAGCTCACCAAATCTACAGGGAATGAACACTGAAGCTTTCTTT
V: TRBV6-1; D: NA; J: TRBJ2-2; size: NA; CDR3: CASSGDTTGELFF; DNA: TGTGCCAGCAGTGGCGATACCACCGGGGAGCTGTTTTTT
V: TRBV7-9; D: NA; J: TRBJ1-1; size: NA; CDR3: CASSPGYTEAFF; DNA: TGTGCCAGCAGCCCCGGTTACACTGAAGCTTTCTTT
V: TRBV18; D: NA; J: TRBJ1-3; size: NA; CDR3: CASSPRTASGNTIYF; DNA: TGTGCCAGCTCACCCCGGACAGCCTCTGGAAACACCATATATTTT
V: TRBV28; D: NA; J: TRBJ2-1; size: NA; CDR3: CASSLFGAIYNEQFF; DNA: TGTGCCAGCAGTTTATTTGGGGCCATTTACAATGAGCAGTTCTTC
V: TRBV6-5; D: NA; J: TRBJ2-2; size: NA; CDR3: CASRGWAENTGELFF; DNA: TGTGCCAGCAGGGGTTGGGCAGAGAACACCGGGGAGCTGTTTTTT
V: TRBV27; D: NA; J: TRBJ1-5; size: once; CDR3: CASSLKGGPSNQPQHF; DNA: TGTGCCAGCAGTTTAAAGGGGGGGCCATCTAATCAGCCCCAGCATTTT
V: TRBV2; D: NA; J: TRBJ1-1; size: NA; CDR3: CASSAPNTGNTEAFF; DNA: TGTGCCAGCAGCGCACCAAATACAGGGAACACTGAAGCTTTCTTT
V: TRBV27; D: NA; J: TRBJ2-3; size: NA; CDR3: CASRGVTDTQYF; DNA: TGTGCCAGCAGAGGGGTCACAGATACGCAGTATTTT
V: TRBV19; D: NA; J: TRBJ2-7; size: few; CDR3: CASSHIPNPHEQYF; DNA: TGTGCCAGTAGCCACATTCCGAACCCGCACGAGCAGTACTTC
V: TRBV5-1; D: TRBD1; J: TRBJ2-3; size: once; CDR3: CASSLVRDRSTDTQYF; DNA: TGCGCCAGCAGCTTGGTCCGGGACAGGAGCACAGATACGCAGTATTTT
V: TRBV2; D: TRBD1; J: TRBJ2-7; size: NA; CDR3: CASRDRTGGYEQYF; DNA: TGTGCCAGCAGGGATAGGACAGGGGGCTACGAGCAGTACTTC
V: TRBV13; D: NA; J: TRBJ2-1; size: once; CDR3: CASSFSSPGNEQFF; DNA: TGTGCCAGCAGCTTCAGCAGTCCCGGGAATGAGCAGTTCTTC
V: TRBV11-1; D: TRBD1; J: TRBJ1-1; size: NA; CDR3: CASSLLGQPNTEAFF; DNA: TGTGCCAGCAGCCTATTGGGACAGCCGAACACTGAAGCTTTCTTT
V: TRBV23-1; D: TRBD1; J: TRBJ1-6; size: few; CDR3: CASLRGTGGVMDNSPLHF; DNA: TGCGCCAGCCTGAGGGGGACAGGAGGCGTGATGGATAATTCACCCCTCCACTTT
V: TRBV30; D: NA; J: TRBJ2-1; size: NA; CDR3: CAWSPLQGTEQFF; DNA: TGTGCCTGGAGCCCCCTTCAGGGCACTGAGCAGTTCTTC
V: TRBV9; D: TRBD1; J: TRBJ2-7; size: NA; CDR3: CASSVGQGLGYEQYF; DNA: TGTGCCAGCAGCGTAGGACAGGGCCTGGGCTACGAGCAGTACTTC
V: TRBV6-4; D: NA; J: TRBJ2-1; size: NA; CDR3: CASSVGGSSYNEQFF; DNA: TGTGCCAGCAGCGTTGGTGGGAGTAGTTACAATGAGCAGTTCTTC
V: TRBV19; D: TRBD2; J: TRBJ2-7; size: NA; CDR3: CASSRLAGGPNEQYF; DNA: TGTGCCAGTAGTCGTTTAGCGGGAGGGCCCAACGAGCAGTACTTC
V: TRBV5-6; D: NA; J: TRBJ1-5; size: NA; CDR3: CASSLGNSYSSQHF; DNA: TGTGCCAGCAGCTTGGGAAACTCTTATTCGTCCCAGCATTTT
V: TRBV7-3; D: TRBD2; J: TRBJ2-2; size: few; CDR3: CSSSLFAGGDTGELFF; DNA: TGTTCCAGCAGCTTGTTTGCGGGAGGGGACACCGGGGAGCTGTTTTTT
V: TRBV5-4; D: TRBD2; J: TRBJ2-2; size: NA; CDR3: CASSSRPGLAGTGELFF; DNA: TGTGCCAGCAGCTCTAGGCCGGGACTAGCGGGAACCGGGGAGCTGTTTTTT
V: TRBV11-2; D: TRBD2; J: TRBJ2-7; size: NA; CDR3: CASSLVPSGVGSYEQYF; DNA: TGTGCCAGCAGCTTAGTTCCAAGCGGGGTGGGTTCCTACGAGCAGTACTTC
V: TRBV6-6; D: TRBD1; J: TRBJ2-7; size: NA; CDR3: CASSPGDRGPAREQYF; DNA: TGTGCCAGCAGTCCGGGGGACAGGGGGCCCGCCCGCGAGCAGTACTTC
V: TRBV12-5; D: NA; J: TRBJ2-2; size: NA; CDR3: CASGFGLSTGELFF; DNA: TGTGCTAGTGGTTTCGGGTTAAGCACCGGGGAGCTGTTTTTT
V: TRBV18; D: TRBD1; J: TRBJ2-7; size: NA; CDR3: CASSPPTGSYEQYF; DNA: TGTGCCAGCTCACCACCGACAGGGTCCTACGAGCAGTACTTC
V: TRBV27; D: NA; J: TRBJ2-2; size: NA; CDR3: CASMPLGAVVAGELFF; DNA: TGTGCCAGCATGCCCCTGGGGGCCGTCGTGGCCGGGGAGCTGTTTTTT
V: TRBV5-1; D: TRBD1; J: TRBJ1-3; size: few; CDR3: CASSLGQGSPSGNTIYF; DNA: TGCGCCAGCAGCTTGGGACAGGGATCCCCCTCTGGAAACACCATATATTTT
V: TRBV11-3; D: NA; J: TRBJ1-1; size: NA; CDR3: CASSSRNTEAFF; DNA: TGTGCCAGCAGCTCTAGGAACACTGAAGCTTTCTTT
V: TRBV4-1; D: TRBD1; J: TRBJ2-1; size: NA; CDR3: CASSLSQGYNEQFF; DNA: TGCGCCAGCAGCCTCTCACAGGGGTACAATGAGCAGTTCTTC
V: TRBV28; D: TRBD2; J: TRBJ2-7; size: NA; CDR3: CASSAAGGPYEQYF; DNA: TGTGCCAGCAGTGCAGCGGGAGGCCCCTACGAGCAGTACTTC
V: TRBV5-1; D: NA; J: TRBJ2-5; size: NA; CDR3: CASSTPGTTQETQYF; DNA: TGCGCCAGCAGCACCCCCGGGACAACGCAAGAGACCCAGTACTTC
V: TRBV28; D: NA; J: TRBJ2-3; size: NA; CDR3: CASRAHPSGTSTDTQYF; DNA: TGTGCCAGCAGAGCCCATCCAAGCGGAACTAGCACAGATACGCAGTATTTT
V: TRBV11-3; D: TRBD2; J: TRBJ2-1; size: NA; CDR3: CASSRGGSGLAGGNEQFF; DNA: TGTGCCAGCAGCCGGGGTGGGTCCGGACTAGCGGGAGGCAATGAGCAGTTCTTC
V: TRBV9; D: TRBD2; J: TRBJ2-2; size: NA; CDR3: CASSVAGLAGGGDTGELFF; DNA: TGTGCCAGCAGCGTAGCGGGACTAGCGGGAGGGGGTGACACCGGGGAGCTGTTTTTT
V: TRBV7-2; D: TRBD2; J: TRBJ2-3; size: NA; CDR3: CASSLILADTQYF; DNA: TGTGCCAGCAGCTTAATACTAGCGGATACGCAGTATTTT
V: TRBV27; D: TRBD1; J: TRBJ2-1; size: NA; CDR3: CASSLTTRTGGQEQFF; DNA: TGTGCCAGCAGTTTAACCACCCGGACAGGGGGTCAAGAGCAGTTCTTC
V: TRBV28; D: TRBD2; J: TRBJ2-5; size: NA; CDR3: CASSLPASGGQETQYF; DNA: TGTGCCAGCAGTTTACCAGCTAGCGGTGGGCAAGAGACCCAGTACTTC
V: TRBV5-1; D: NA; J: TRBJ2-7; size: NA; CDR3: CASSLKGDYEQYF; DNA: TGCGCCAGCAGCTTGAAAGGGGACTACGAGCAGTACTTC
V: TRBV19; D: NA; J: TRBJ2-5; size: NA; CDR3: CASSSLMGSGKLQETQYF; DNA: TGTGCCAGTAGTAGCCTAATGGGTAGCGGCAAACTCCAAGAGACCCAGTACTTC
V: TRBV9; D: NA; J: TRBJ1-1; size: NA; CDR3: CASSVTGNTEAFF; DNA: TGTGCCAGCAGCGTAACAGGGAACACTGAAGCTTTCTTT
V: TRBV7-9; D: TRBD1; J: TRBJ2-7; size: NA; CDR3: CASSRDRYEQYF; DNA: TGTGCCAGCAGCCGGGACAGATACGAGCAGTACTTC
V: TRBV13; D: NA; J: TRBJ1-2; size: NA; CDR3: CASSFGAEANYGYTF; DNA: TGTGCCAGCAGCTTTGGGGCAGAAGCTAACTATGGCTACACCTTC
V: TRBV7-2; D: NA; J: TRBJ2-4; size: once; CDR3: CASSLAPTTGGSKNIQYF; DNA: TGTGCCAGCAGCTTAGCCCCGACAACCGGCGGGTCCAAAAACATTCAGTACTTC
V: TRBV28; D: NA; J: TRBJ1-5; size: few; CDR3: CASSFHTGGNQPQHF; DNA: TGTGCCAGCAGTTTCCACACGGGGGGCAATCAGCCCCAGCATTTT
V: TRBV7-2; D: NA; J: TRBJ2-1; size: NA; CDR3: CASSLLGSEQFF; DNA: TGTGCCAGCAGCTTGCTAGGATCTGAGCAGTTCTTC
V: TRBV4-2; D: NA; J: TRBJ2-7; size: once; CDR3: CASSQDRFGKNEQYF; DNA: TGTGCCAGCAGCCAAGATCGGTTCGGGAAAAACGAGCAGTACTTC